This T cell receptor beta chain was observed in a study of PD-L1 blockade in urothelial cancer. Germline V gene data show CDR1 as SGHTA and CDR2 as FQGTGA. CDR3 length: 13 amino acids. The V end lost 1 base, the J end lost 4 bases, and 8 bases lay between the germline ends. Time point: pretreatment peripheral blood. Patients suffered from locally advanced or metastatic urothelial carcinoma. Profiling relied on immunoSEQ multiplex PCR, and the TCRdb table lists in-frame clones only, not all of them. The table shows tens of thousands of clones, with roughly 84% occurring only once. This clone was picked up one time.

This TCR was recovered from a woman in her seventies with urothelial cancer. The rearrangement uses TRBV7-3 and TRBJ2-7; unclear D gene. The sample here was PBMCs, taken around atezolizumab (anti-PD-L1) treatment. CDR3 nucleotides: TGTGCCAGCAGCTTAATGAGTAGTTACGAGCAGTACTTC. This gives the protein CASSLMSSYEQYF. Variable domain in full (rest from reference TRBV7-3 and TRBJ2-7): GAGVSQTPSNKVTEKGKYVELRCDPISGHTALYWYRQSLGQGPEFLIYFQGTGAADDSGLPNDRFFAVRPEGSVSTLKIQRTERGDSAVYLCASSLMSSYEQYFGPGTRLTVT.